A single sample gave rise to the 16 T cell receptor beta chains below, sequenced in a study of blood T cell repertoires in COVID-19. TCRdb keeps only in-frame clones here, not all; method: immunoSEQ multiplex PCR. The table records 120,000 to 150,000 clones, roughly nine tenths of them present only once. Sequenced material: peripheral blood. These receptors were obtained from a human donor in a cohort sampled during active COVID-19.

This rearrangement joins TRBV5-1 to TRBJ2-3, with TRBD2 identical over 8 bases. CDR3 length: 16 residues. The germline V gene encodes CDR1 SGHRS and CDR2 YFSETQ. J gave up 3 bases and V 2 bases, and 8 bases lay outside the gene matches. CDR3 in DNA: TGCGCCAGCAGCTTTTCTGTACTAGCGGAGACAGATACGCAGTATTTT. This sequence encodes CASSFSVLAETDTQYF.

The CDR3 DNA follows: TGCGCCAGCAGCGGTGGGGGCAGAGGGGGTTTCACTGAAGCTTTCTTT. Residues: CASSGGGRGGFTEAFF. The chain couples TRBV5-1 to TRBJ1-1, with a possible D match to TRBD1 (6 bases). The CDR3 is 16 amino acids. Trimming took 4 bases from V and 4 from J, leaving 20 bases between them. The germline V gene has CDR1 SGHRS and CDR2 YFSETQ.

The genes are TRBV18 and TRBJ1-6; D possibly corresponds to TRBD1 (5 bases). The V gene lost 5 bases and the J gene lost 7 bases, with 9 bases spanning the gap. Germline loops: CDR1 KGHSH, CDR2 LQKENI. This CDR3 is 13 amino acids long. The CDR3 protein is CASSKQDNSPLHF. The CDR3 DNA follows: TGTGCCAGCTCAAAACAGGACAATTCACCCCTCCACTTT.

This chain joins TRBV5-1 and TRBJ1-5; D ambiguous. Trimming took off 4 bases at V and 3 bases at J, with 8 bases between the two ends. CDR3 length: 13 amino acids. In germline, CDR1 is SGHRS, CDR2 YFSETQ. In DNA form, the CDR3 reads TGCGCCAGCAGCCGGGTCCCCAATCAGCCCCAGCATTTT. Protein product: CASSRVPNQPQHF.

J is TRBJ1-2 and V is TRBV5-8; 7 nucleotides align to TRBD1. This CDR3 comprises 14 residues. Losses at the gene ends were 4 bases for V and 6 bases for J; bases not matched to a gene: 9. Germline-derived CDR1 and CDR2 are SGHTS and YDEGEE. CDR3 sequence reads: CASSLDREVHGYTF. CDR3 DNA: TGTGCCAGCAGCCTAGACAGGGAGGTTCATGGCTACACCTTC.

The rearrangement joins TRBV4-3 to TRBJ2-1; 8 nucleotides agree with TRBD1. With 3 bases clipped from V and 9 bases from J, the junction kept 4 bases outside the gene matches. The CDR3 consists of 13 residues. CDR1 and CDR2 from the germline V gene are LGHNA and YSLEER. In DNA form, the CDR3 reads TGCGCCAGCAGCCAGGTCACAGGGGGTGAGCAGTTCTTC. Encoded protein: CASSQVTGGEQFF.

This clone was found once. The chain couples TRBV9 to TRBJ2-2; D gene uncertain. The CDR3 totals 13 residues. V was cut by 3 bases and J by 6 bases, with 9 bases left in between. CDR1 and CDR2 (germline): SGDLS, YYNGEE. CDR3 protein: CASSAERSGELFF. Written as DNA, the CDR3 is TGTGCCAGCAGCGCGGAGAGGTCCGGGGAGCTGTTTTTT.

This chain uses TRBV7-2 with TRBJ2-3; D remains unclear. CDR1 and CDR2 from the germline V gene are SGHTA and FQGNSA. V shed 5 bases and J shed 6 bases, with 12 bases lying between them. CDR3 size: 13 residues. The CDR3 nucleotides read TGTGCCAGCAGCGCTGAGAGGTCGGATACGCAGTATTTT. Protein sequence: CASSAERSDTQYF.

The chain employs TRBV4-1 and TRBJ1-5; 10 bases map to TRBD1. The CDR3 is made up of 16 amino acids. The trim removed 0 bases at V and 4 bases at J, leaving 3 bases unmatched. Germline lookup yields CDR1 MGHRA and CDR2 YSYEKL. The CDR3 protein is CASSQDGQGDNQPQHF. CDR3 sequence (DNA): TGCGCCAGCAGCCAAGATGGACAGGGGGATAATCAGCCCCAGCATTTT.

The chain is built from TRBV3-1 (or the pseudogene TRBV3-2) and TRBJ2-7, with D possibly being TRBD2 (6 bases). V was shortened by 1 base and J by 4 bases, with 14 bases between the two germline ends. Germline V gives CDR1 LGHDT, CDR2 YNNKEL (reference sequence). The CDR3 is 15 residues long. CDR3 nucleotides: TGTGCCAGCAGCCAAGTTTCGCGGGGAGTTTACGAGCAGTACTTC. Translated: CASSQVSRGVYEQYF.

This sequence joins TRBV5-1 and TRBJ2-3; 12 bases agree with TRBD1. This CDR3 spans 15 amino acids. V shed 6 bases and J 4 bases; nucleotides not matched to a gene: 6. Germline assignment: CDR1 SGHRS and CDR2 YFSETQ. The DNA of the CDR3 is TGCGCCAGCACCCCGGGACAGGGGGCAGCAGATACGCAGTATTTT. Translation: CASTPGQGAADTQYF.

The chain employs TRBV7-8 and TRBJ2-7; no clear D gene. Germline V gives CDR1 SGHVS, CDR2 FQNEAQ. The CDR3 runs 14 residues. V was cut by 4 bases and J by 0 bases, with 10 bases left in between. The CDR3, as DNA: TGTGCCAGCAGCTACGATGAGAGCTCCTACGAGCAGTACTTC. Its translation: CASSYDESSYEQYF.

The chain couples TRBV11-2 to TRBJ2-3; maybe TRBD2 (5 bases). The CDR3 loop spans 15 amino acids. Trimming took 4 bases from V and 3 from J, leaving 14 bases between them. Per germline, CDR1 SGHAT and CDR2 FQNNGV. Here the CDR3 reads CASSSRGSETDTQYF. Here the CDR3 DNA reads TGTGCCAGCAGCTCCCGGGGTTCGGAGACAGATACGCAGTATTTT.

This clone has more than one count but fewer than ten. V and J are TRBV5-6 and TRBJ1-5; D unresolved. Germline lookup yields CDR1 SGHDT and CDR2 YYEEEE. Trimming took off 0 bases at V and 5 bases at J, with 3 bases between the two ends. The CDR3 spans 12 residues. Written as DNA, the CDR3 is TGTGCCAGCAGCTTGGTAGATCAGCCCCAGCATTTT. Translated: CASSLVDQPQHF.

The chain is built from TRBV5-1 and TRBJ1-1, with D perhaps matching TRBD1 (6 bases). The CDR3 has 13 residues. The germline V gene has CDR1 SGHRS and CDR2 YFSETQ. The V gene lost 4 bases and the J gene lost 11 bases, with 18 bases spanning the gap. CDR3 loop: CASSPGGGQRAFF. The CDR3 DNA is TGCGCCAGCAGCCCCGGGGGGGGCCAGAGGGCTTTCTTT.

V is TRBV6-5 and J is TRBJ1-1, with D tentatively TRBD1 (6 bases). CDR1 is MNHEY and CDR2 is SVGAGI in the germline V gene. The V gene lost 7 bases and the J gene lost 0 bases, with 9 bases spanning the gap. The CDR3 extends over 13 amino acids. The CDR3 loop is CASKQGMNTEAFF. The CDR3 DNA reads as TGTGCCAGCAAGCAGGGGATGAACACTGAAGCTTTCTTT.